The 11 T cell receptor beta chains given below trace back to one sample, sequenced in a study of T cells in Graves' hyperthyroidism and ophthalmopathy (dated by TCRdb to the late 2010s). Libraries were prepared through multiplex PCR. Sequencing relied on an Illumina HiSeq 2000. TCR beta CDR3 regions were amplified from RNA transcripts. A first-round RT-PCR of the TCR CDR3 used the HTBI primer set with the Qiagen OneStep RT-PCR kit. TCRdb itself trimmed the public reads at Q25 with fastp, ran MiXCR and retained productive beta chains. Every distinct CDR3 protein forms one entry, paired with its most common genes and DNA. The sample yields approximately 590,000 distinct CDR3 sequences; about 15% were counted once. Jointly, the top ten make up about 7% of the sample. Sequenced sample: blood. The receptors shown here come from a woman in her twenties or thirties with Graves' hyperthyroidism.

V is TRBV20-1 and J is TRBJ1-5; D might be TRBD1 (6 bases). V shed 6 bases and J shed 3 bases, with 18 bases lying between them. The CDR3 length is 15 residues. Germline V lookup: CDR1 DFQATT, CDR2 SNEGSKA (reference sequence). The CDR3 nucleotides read TGCAGTGCCCAGACAGGTTCCGGGGTCAATCAGCCCCAGCATTTT. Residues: CSAQTGSGVNQPQHF.

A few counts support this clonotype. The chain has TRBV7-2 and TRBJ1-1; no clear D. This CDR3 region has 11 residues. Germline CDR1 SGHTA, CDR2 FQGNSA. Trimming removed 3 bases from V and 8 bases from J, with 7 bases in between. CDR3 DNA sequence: TGTGCCAGCAGCTTTTCCGGCGAAGCTTTCTTT. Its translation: CASSFSGEAFF. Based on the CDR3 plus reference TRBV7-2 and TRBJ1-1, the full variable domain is GAGVSQSPSNKVTEKGKDVELRCDPISGHTALYWYRQSLGQGLEFLIYFQGNSAPDKSGLPSDRFSAERTGGSVSTLTIQRTQQEDSAVYLCASSFSGEAFFGQGTRLTVV.

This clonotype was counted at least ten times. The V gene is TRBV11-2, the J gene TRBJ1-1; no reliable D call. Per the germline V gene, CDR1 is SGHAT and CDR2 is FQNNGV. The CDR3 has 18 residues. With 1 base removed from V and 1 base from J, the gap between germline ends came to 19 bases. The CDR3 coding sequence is TGTGCCAGCAGCTTAGTGGGTATAAGTCGGCGAGCGAACACTGAAGCTTTCTTT. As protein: CASSLVGISRRANTEAFF.

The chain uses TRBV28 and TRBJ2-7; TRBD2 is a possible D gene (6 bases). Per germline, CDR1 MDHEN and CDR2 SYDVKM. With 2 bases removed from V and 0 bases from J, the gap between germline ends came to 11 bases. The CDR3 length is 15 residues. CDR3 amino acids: CASSLMVGGSYEQYF. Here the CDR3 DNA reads TGTGCCAGCAGTTTAATGGTCGGGGGCTCCTACGAGCAGTACTTC.

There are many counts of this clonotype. In DNA, the CDR3 is TGTGCCAGCAGCAAGACAGGGGGCAGCTCCTACGAGCAGTACTTC. Encoded protein: CASSKTGGSSYEQYF. The chain couples TRBV6-2 or TRBV6-3 to TRBJ2-7; 10 bases match TRBD1. Germline-derived CDR1 and CDR2 are MNHEY and SVGEGT. After removal of 6 bases from V and 0 bases from J, the junction contained 5 bases not matched to a gene. This CDR3 comprises 15 residues.

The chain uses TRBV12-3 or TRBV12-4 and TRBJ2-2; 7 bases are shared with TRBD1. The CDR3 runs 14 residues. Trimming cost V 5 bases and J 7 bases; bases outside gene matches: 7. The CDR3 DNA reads TGTGCCAGCAGTCCCAGGGGGATAGGCGGGGAGCTGTTTTTT. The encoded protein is CASSPRGIGGELFF.

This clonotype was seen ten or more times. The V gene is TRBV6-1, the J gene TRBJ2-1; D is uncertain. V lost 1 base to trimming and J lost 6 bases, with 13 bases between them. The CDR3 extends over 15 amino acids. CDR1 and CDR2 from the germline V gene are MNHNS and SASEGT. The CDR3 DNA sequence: TGTGCCAGCAGTGAAGGCCCCACAGCGATCAATGAGCAGTTCTTC. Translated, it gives CASSEGPTAINEQFF.

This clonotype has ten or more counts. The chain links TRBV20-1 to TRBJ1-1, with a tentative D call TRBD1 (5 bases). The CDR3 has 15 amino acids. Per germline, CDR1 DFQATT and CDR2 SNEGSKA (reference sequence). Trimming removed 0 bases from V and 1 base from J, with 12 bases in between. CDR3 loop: CSARDRVRANTEAFF. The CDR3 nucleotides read TGCAGTGCTAGAGATCGTGTCAGGGCGAACACTGAAGCTTTCTTT.

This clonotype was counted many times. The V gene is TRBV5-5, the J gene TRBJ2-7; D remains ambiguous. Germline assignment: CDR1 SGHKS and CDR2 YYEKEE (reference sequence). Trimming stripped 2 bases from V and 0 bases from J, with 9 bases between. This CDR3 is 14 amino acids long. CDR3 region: CASSFAAGSYEQYF. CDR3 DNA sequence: TGTGCCAGCAGCTTCGCGGCTGGCTCCTACGAGCAGTACTTC.

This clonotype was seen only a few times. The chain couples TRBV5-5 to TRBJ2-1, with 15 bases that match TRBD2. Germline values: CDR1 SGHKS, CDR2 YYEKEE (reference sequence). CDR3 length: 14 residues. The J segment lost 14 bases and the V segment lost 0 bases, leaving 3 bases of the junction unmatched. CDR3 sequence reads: CASSLVGTSGRKFF. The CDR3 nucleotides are TGTGCCAGCAGCTTGGTGGGGACTAGCGGGAGGAAGTTCTTC.

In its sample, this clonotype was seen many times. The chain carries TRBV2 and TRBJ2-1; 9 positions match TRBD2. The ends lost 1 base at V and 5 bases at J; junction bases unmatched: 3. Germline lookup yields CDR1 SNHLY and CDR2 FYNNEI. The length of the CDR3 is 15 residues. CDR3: CASSEGGLAHNEQFF. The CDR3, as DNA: TGTGCCAGCAGTGAAGGAGGACTAGCGCACAATGAGCAGTTCTTC.